This T cell receptor beta chain was observed in a study of cytotoxic CD8 clonotypes in ibrutinib-treated CLL. Study summary: Patient counts were around 11 relapsed/refractory, over 14 treatment-naive and about 17 IGHV unmutated. Points from the study as a whole: Upon ibrutinib response clonality rose, and upon progression it fell back toward baseline.

This clone was seen a few times. The antigen is unknown. Germline CDR1 is SEHNR and CDR2 is FQNEAQ (reference sequence). This CDR3 spans 14 amino acids. The ends lost 5 bases at V and 1 base at J; junction bases unmatched: 2. Clones were sequenced by immunoSEQ multiplex PCR, and TCRdb holds only the in-frame ones, with some missing. The sample gives around 53,000 clones, roughly 54% of which show up once; roughly a quarter is in the top ten. Cryopreserved PBMCs were the source of around 1.8 micrograms of genomic DNA, which went to TCR beta libraries. The chain links TRBV7-9 to TRBJ1-5; 7 nucleotides line up with TRBD1. The sample here was PBMCs, taken at disease progression, from a patient treated with ibrutinib. This TCR came from a human donor with chronic lymphocytic leukemia. The CDR3 protein is CASSNRGSNQPQHF. The CDR3 DNA reads as TGTGCCAGCAGCAACAGGGGCAGCAATCAGCCCCAGCATTTT.